Described below is a single TCR beta chain sequence and its context. Its antigen is unknown. The sample comes from a study of tumor and adjacent non-tumor tissue in lung cancer. Findings and limits, study-wide: In normal lung, the top 100 clones were significantly more dominant than in tumor.

RNA was extracted from bulk tissue without any cell sorting. The CDR3 sequence is 15 residues long. The germline gives CDR1 MNHNS, CDR2 SASEGT. V was trimmed by 3 bases and J by 4 bases, leaving 12 bases between them. TCRbeta libraries were built with three rounds of nested PCR, modified from ARM-PCR. MiXCR was run by TCRdb on the multiplex PCR reads, yielding one entry per CDR3 protein. This table has about 82,000 distinct CDR3 sequences, under 85% appearing once. The chain joins TRBV6-1 to TRBJ2-2; possibly TRBD1 for D (5 bases). The sequenced sample was lung tumor tissue. This clonotype originated in a woman aged 45-65 years with non-small cell lung cancer. CDR3 DNA: TGTGCCAGCAGTGATGAGGACACCCGCACCGGGGAGCTGTTTTTT. Its translation: CASSDEDTRTGELFF.